Each of the 8 T cell receptor beta chains below was sequenced from the same sample in a study of T cell clones after liver transplantation. This table comes from immunoSEQ multiplex PCR, and its TCRdb copy is limited to in-frame clones, with some not included. Here the sample spans approximately 68,000 clones, 80% being singletons. The sample was CD4+ T cells from blood, taken before liver transplant. Receptors were obtained from a human donor who received a liver transplant.

J is TRBJ2-7 and V is TRBV30; a weak D match, TRBD2 (5 bases). The V end was cut by 3 bases, the J end by 5 bases, with 14 bases between. CDR1 is GTSNPN, CDR2 SVGIG, per germline (reference sequence). The CDR3 has 13 residues. CDR3 sequence (DNA): TGTGCCTGGAGCCTAAATACCGGGAACGAGCAGTACTTC. This encodes CAWSLNTGNEQYF.

The chain is built from TRBV28 and TRBJ2-7; D remains unclear. CDR1 and CDR2 from the germline V gene are MDHEN and SYDVKM. The CDR3 consists of 15 residues. V was pared by 5 bases and J by 0 bases, with 14 bases between. CDR3: CASSAHPQSSYEQYF. In nucleotides, the CDR3 is TGTGCCAGCAGTGCCCACCCCCAGAGCTCCTACGAGCAGTACTTC.

The chain joins TRBV30 to TRBJ2-2, with 8 positions matching TRBD2. J lost 5 bases, V lost 5 bases, and 10 bases had no gene match. The CDR3 has 15 amino acids. Germline V gene sequence: CDR1 GTSNPN, CDR2 SVGIG (reference sequence). This chain's CDR3 is CAWAGTRVATGELFF. As DNA, the CDR3 is TGTGCCTGGGCCGGGACTAGGGTTGCTACCGGGGAGCTGTTTTTT.

This clone was recorded only once. The chain uses TRBV5-6 and TRBJ2-1, with no clear D. The ends were cut back, 0 bases at V and 5 bases at J, with 6 bases in the middle. This CDR3 has 13 amino acids. Per the germline V gene, CDR1 is SGHDT and CDR2 is YYEEEE. The CDR3: CASSLVVHNEQFF. CDR3 DNA sequence: TGTGCCAGCAGCTTGGTAGTCCACAATGAGCAGTTCTTC.

The V call is TRBV13, the J call TRBJ1-2; no reliable D call. There are 12 residues in the CDR3. Germline V lookup: CDR1 PRHDT, CDR2 FYEKMQ (reference sequence). The V and J ends lost 5 bases and 7 bases respectively, with 11 bases between them. CDR3 sequence reads: CASSAERIGYTF. The CDR3 DNA reads as TGTGCCAGCAGCGCTGAAAGGATTGGCTACACCTTC.

The chain recombines TRBV27 with TRBJ2-1; D not resolved. The CDR3 totals 15 residues. Between the trimmed V and J ends, which lost 0 bases and 4 bases, there was a span of 10 bases. Per germline, CDR1 MNHEY and CDR2 SMNVEV (reference sequence). Written as DNA, the CDR3 is TGTGCCAGCAGTTTATCGGGTAGACATTACAATGAGCAGTTCTTC. Its translation: CASSLSGRHYNEQFF.

For the CDR3, the DNA is TGCGCCAGCAGCTCCAGGGGGCTTGGAAACACCATATATTTT. Protein product: CASSSRGLGNTIYF. The chain uses TRBV5-1 and TRBJ1-3, with TRBD1 matching over 8 bases. J gave up 3 bases and V 3 bases, and 2 bases lay outside the gene matches. The CDR3 has 14 amino acids. Germline CDR1 SGHRS, CDR2 YFSETQ.

The chain has TRBV10-1 and TRBJ2-3; unclear D gene. V was clipped by 6 bases and J by 6 bases, with 13 bases between them. The V gene's germline CDR1 is WNHNN and CDR2 SYGVQD (reference sequence). CDR3 size: 13 residues. As DNA, the CDR3 is TGCGCCAGCAGCCTGCGTCGGTCGGATACGCAGTATTTT. This codes for CASSLRRSDTQYF.